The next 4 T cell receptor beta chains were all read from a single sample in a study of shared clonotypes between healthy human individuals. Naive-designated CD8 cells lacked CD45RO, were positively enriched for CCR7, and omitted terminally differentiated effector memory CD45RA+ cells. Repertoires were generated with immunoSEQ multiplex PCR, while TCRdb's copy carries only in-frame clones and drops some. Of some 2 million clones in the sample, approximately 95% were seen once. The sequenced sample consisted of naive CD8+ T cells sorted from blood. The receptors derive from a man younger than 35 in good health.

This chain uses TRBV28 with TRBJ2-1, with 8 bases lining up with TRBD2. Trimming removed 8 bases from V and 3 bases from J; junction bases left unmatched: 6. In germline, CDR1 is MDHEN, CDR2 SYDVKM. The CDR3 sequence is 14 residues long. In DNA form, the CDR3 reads TGTGCCAGCCATTTTAGCGGGGTCTACAATGAGCAGTTCTTC. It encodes CASHFSGVYNEQFF.

DNA of the CDR3: TGTGCCAGCAGCTCCCGCGGGACAGATTACTATGGCTACACCTTC. It encodes CASSSRGTDYYGYTF. V and J are TRBV13 and TRBJ1-2; TRBD1 agrees at 7 bases. The CDR3 covers 15 residues. Germline trimming cut 4 bases from V and 3 bases from J; bases unmatched to any gene: 8. The germline V gene encodes CDR1 PRHDT and CDR2 FYEKMQ (reference sequence).

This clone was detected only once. The CDR3 DNA reads as TGTGCCAGCATGGACAGACCATACACCGGGGAGCTGTTTTTT. Its translation is CASMDRPYTGELFF. V gene TRBV6-5 combines with J gene TRBJ2-2; D might be TRBD1 (6 bases). Trimming took off 7 bases at V and 3 bases at J, with 12 bases between the two ends. Per the germline V gene, CDR1 is MNHEY and CDR2 is SVGAGI. The CDR3 runs to 14 residues.

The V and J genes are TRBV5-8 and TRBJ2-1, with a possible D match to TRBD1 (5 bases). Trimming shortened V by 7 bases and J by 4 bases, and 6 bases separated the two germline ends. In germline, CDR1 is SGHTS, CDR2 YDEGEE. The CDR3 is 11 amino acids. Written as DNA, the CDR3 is TGTGCCAGCGACAGTTACAATGAGCAGTTCTTC. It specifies CASDSYNEQFF.